These 31 T cell receptor beta chains were sequenced from one sample in a study of vaccination effects on CD4 cells after COVID-19. Sequencing used immunoSEQ multiplex PCR; TCRdb keeps in-frame clones, though not all of them. Found here are around 32,000 clones, more than 55% of them singletons; the top ten hold around 9%. Antigen-specific CD4+ T cells were first expanded with viral peptide pools by the ViraFEST assay and only then sequenced. Culture proceeded for about 11 days, and CD4+ T cells were then isolated. Every participant took two doses of the BNT162b2 or mRNA-1273 vaccine. The antigens these receptors bind are not known. The material sequenced was CD4+ T cells from PBMCs cultured with SARS-CoV-2 spike peptides, taken after COVID-19 vaccination. Every receptor here comes from a human donor who received a COVID-19 vaccine.

There are a few counts of this clone. V usage is TRBV9 and J usage is TRBJ2-7, with 7 bases matching TRBD1. The germline CDR1 and CDR2 sequences are SGDLS and YYNGEE. Losses at the gene ends were 0 bases for V and 5 bases for J; bases not matched to a gene: 8. The CDR3 has 15 amino acids. The CDR3, as DNA: TGTGCCAGCAGCGTAGGATCGCTAGGGGGCGACGAGCAGTACTTC. Encoded protein: CASSVGSLGGDEQYF.

This chain links TRBV5-4 with TRBJ1-5; 7 bases line up with TRBD1. V shed 0 bases and J 6 bases; nucleotides not matched to a gene: 6. This CDR3 contains 15 residues. CDR1 is SGHNT and CDR2 is YYREEE in the germline V gene (reference sequence). The CDR3 DNA is TGTGCCAGCAGCTTGGATGTAGGGGGCGGTCAGCCCCAGCATTTT. Amino acid sequence: CASSLDVGGGQPQHF.

J is TRBJ2-5 and V is TRBV18; the D is unclear. The V end lost 2 bases, the J end lost 6 bases, and 7 bases lay between the germline ends. The CDR3 is 12 residues long. Per the germline V gene, CDR1 is KGHSH and CDR2 is LQKENI. CDR3 nucleotides: TGTGCCAGCTCACCAGAGAGGCAGACCCAGTACTTC. Amino acids: CASSPERQTQYF.

This chain links TRBV7-6 with TRBJ1-6; no definite D call. Trimming stripped 2 bases from V and 8 bases from J, with 7 bases between. CDR1 is SGHVS, CDR2 FNYEAQ, per germline. This CDR3 comprises 13 residues. The CDR3 DNA reads TGTGCCAGCAGCTTAAAAAGGGATTCACCCCTCCACTTT. It specifies CASSLKRDSPLHF.

The chain is built from TRBV18 and TRBJ2-3, with TRBD2 identical over 10 bases. The CDR3 runs to 16 residues. The V segment lost 2 bases and the J segment 2 bases; nucleotides outside the gene matches: 4. Germline lookup yields CDR1 KGHSH and CDR2 LQKENI. The CDR3 here is CASSPFGTSVTDTQYF. Written as DNA, the CDR3 is TGTGCCAGCTCACCATTCGGGACTAGCGTCACAGATACGCAGTATTTT.

This clone was found a few times. This rearrangement joins TRBV3-1 (or the pseudogene TRBV3-2) to TRBJ2-7; TRBD1 matches 7 bases. With V trimmed by 4 bases and J by 2 bases, 8 bases remained unmatched. CDR3 size: 15 residues. Germline CDR1 is LGHDT and CDR2 is YNNKEL (reference sequence). CDR3 sequence reads: CASSRSWQGAYEQYF. For the CDR3, the DNA is TGTGCCAGCAGCCGCAGCTGGCAGGGGGCCTACGAGCAGTACTTC.

The rearrangement joins TRBV19 to TRBJ1-4, with D perhaps matching TRBD1 (5 bases). V was cut by 6 bases and J by 0 bases, with 17 bases left in between. In germline, CDR1 is LNHDA, CDR2 SQIVND (reference sequence). The length of the CDR3 is 17 residues. The CDR3 nucleotides are TGTGCCAGTAGCCGAGCGGGACGAGGAGCAACTAATGAAAAACTGTTTTTT. Translated, it gives CASSRAGRGATNEKLFF.

The gene calls are TRBV27 and TRBJ2-4, with D perhaps given as TRBD1 or TRBD2 (5 bases each). Germline values: CDR1 MNHEY, CDR2 SMNVEV (reference sequence). V was pared by 3 bases and J by 11 bases, with 14 bases between. The CDR3 has 13 amino acids. CDR3 sequence reads: CASSFTRTSFQYF. The CDR3 nucleotides read TGTGCCAGCAGTTTTACTAGGACAAGCTTTCAGTACTTC.

The chain links TRBV6-1 to TRBJ1-5; D unclear. Germline CDR1 and CDR2: MNHNS and SASEGT. This CDR3 is built from 15 residues. The V end lost 3 bases, the J end lost 4 bases, and 13 bases lay between the germline ends. In DNA, the CDR3 is TGTGCCAGCAGTGACAGGATCATTGGGAATCAGCCCCAGCATTTT. Encoded protein: CASSDRIIGNQPQHF.

V and J are TRBV19 and TRBJ1-2; D is undetermined. CDR3 length: 12 amino acids. Trimming pared 6 bases from V and 3 bases from J, leaving 8 bases between. Germline-derived CDR1 and CDR2 are LNHDA and SQIVND (reference sequence). CDR3 sequence reads: CASSGGDYGYTF. In DNA, the CDR3 is TGTGCCAGTAGCGGCGGGGACTATGGCTACACCTTC.

A word on this clone: The junction departs from germline at one end; a sequencing error may be responsible. This chain joins TRBV12-3 or TRBV12-4 and TRBJ1-3, with unresolved D. The CDR3 is 13 residues long. The CDR3 coding sequence is TGTGCCAGCAGTTTGAGCCCTGGGAACACCATATATTTT. Amino acid sequence: CASSLSPGNTIYF.

This chain connects TRBV6-1 to TRBJ2-5; D call uncertain. This CDR3 contains 15 residues. Deletions cut 2 bases from V and 0 bases from J, with 10 bases between. CDR1 MNHNS and CDR2 SASEGT come from the germline V gene. Here the CDR3 reads CASSEPDWYQETQYF. The CDR3 DNA sequence: TGTGCCAGCAGTGAACCGGATTGGTACCAAGAGACCCAGTACTTC.

This clone came up once. The chain recombines TRBV4-1 with TRBJ1-6; 7 nucleotides line up with TRBD1. This CDR3 contains 19 residues. V dropped 0 bases and J dropped 0; count of bases not matched to a gene: 8. The germline gives CDR1 MGHRA, CDR2 YSYEKL. The CDR3 sequence is CASSQDTQGYYSYNSPLHF. The DNA for the CDR3 is TGCGCCAGCAGCCAAGATACACAGGGGTACTACTCCTATAATTCACCCCTCCACTTT.

This chain joins TRBV18 and TRBJ1-3; D call uncertain. The V gene lost 3 bases and the J gene lost 0 bases, with 9 bases spanning the gap. The CDR3 loop spans 15 amino acids. Germline V gene lookup returns CDR1 KGHSH and CDR2 LQKENI. This CDR3 reads CASSPPDSSGNTIYF. The CDR3 DNA is TGTGCCAGCTCACCCCCTGATAGCTCTGGAAACACCATATATTTT.

Turning to this clone: A junction boundary mismatches the germline segment, possibly from a read error. This chain joins TRBV5-4 and TRBJ2-1, with TRBD1 matching over 8 bases. Germline CDR1 is SGHNT and CDR2 is YYREEE (reference sequence). This CDR3 has 16 residues. In DNA, the CDR3 is TGTGCCAGCAGCCATCTCTCCTCGGCAGGGGGCAAGGGTTGGGTCTTC. Protein: CASSHLSSAGGKGWVF.

The table lists this clone with a few counts. This chain joins TRBV21-1 and TRBJ2-3. TRBV21-1 is annotated as a pseudogene. This CDR3 spans 16 amino acids. CDR3 DNA: TGTGCCAGCAGCAAACTGGGGGAAACTCGCACAGATACGCAGTATTTT. Amino acid sequence: CASSKLGETRTDTQYF.

In this sample, this clone turned up many times. The V gene is TRBV6-5, the J gene TRBJ1-2; no clear D. Per germline, CDR1 MNHEY and CDR2 SVGAGI. V was trimmed by 5 bases and J by 5 bases, leaving 12 bases between them. The CDR3 is 13 amino acids. In DNA form, the CDR3 reads TGTGCCAGCAGTAAAAAGGACCGATATGGCTACACCTTC. Protein sequence: CASSKKDRYGYTF.

This rearrangement joins TRBV19 to TRBJ2-3; the D gene is possibly TRBD2 (6 bases). Between the trimmed V and J ends, which lost 6 bases and 0 bases, there was a span of 13 bases. The CDR3 loop spans 15 amino acids. Germline CDR1 is LNHDA and CDR2 is SQIVND (reference sequence). The CDR3 here is CASRPPAGSTDTQYF. As DNA, the CDR3 is TGTGCCAGTAGGCCCCCAGCGGGCAGCACAGATACGCAGTATTTT.

The chain joins TRBV6-5 to TRBJ2-5; D not resolved. Germline V gives CDR1 MNHEY, CDR2 SVGAGI. The CDR3 length is 14 residues. V gave up 4 bases and J gave up 9 bases, with 18 bases separating them. The CDR3: CASSFYDWRSPQYF. The DNA for the CDR3 is TGTGCCAGCAGTTTTTATGACTGGCGGTCCCCCCAGTACTTC.

The chain links TRBV9 to TRBJ2-5, with D possibly being TRBD1 or TRBD2 (5 bases each). Germline lookup yields CDR1 SGDLS and CDR2 YYNGEE. The CDR3 totals 14 residues. Deletions cut 3 bases from V and 2 bases from J, with 11 bases between. CDR3 nucleotides: TGTGCCAGCAGCGCCGGGACCATTCAAGAGACCCAGTACTTC. It encodes CASSAGTIQETQYF.

The chain uses TRBV10-3 and TRBJ2-7, with no clear D. The CDR3 loop spans 13 amino acids. CDR1 ENHRY and CDR2 SYGVKD come from the germline V gene. Trimming pared 3 bases from V and 0 bases from J, leaving 6 bases between. CDR3 nucleotide sequence: TGTGCCATCAGTGACCCGTACTCCTACGAGCAGTACTTC. This codes for CAISDPYSYEQYF.

The CDR3 region has the DNA TGTGCCATCGGGGGGAGGGGGCTGACCTACGAGCAGTACTTC. Its translation: CAIGGRGLTYEQYF. The chain combines TRBV10-3 with TRBJ2-7; D tentatively fits TRBD1 or TRBD2 (7 bases each). V was shortened by 8 bases and J by 2 bases, with 16 bases between the two germline ends. Germline assignment: CDR1 ENHRY and CDR2 SYGVKD. The CDR3 is 14 residues long.

This chain links TRBV12-3 or TRBV12-4 with TRBJ1-4, with a possible D match to TRBD1 (6 bases). The CDR3 runs 13 residues. Trimming removed 2 bases at V and 8 bases at J, with 9 bases between. The CDR3 DNA reads TGTGCCAGCAGTTTAAATACAGGGGAAAAACTGTTTTTT. Translation gives CASSLNTGEKLFF.

J is TRBJ2-3 and V is TRBV6-6; 7 bases are a match to TRBD2. The CDR3 runs to 15 residues. Per the germline V gene, CDR1 is MNHNY and CDR2 is SVGAGI (reference sequence). V lost 0 bases, J lost 1 base, and 1 base stayed unmatched. CDR3: CASSYSLAGTDTQYF. The CDR3 bases are TGTGCCAGCAGTTACTCTCTAGCGGGCACAGATACGCAGTATTTT.

This clone appeared a few times. The CDR3 loop reads CATSDPSGGHYEQYF. DNA for the CDR3: TGTGCCACCAGTGACCCTAGCGGGGGCCACTACGAGCAGTACTTC. The chain couples TRBV24-1 to TRBJ2-7, with 10 bases aligning to TRBD2. V shed 4 bases, J shed 3 bases, and the junction held 5 bases outside the gene matches. The CDR3 is made up of 15 amino acids. Germline loops: CDR1 KGHDR, CDR2 SFDVKD.

The chain couples TRBV7-9 to TRBJ2-1; D unresolved. The germline V gene encodes CDR1 SEHNR and CDR2 FQNEAQ (reference sequence). The CDR3 runs 13 residues. V lost 11 bases, J lost 2 bases, and 13 bases lay in between. CDR3 protein: CAGTDRAYNEQFF. The CDR3 coding sequence is TGTGCCGGAACCGACCGAGCCTACAATGAGCAGTTCTTC.

A few counts support this clone. CDR3 amino acids: CASSFSSDNNEQFF. DNA for the CDR3: TGCGCCAGCAGCTTTTCATCAGATAACAATGAGCAGTTCTTC. The chain is built from TRBV5-1 and TRBJ2-1; D remains unclear. Germline V CDR1 and CDR2: SGHRS, YFSETQ. This CDR3 has 14 amino acids. V dropped 2 bases and J dropped 5 bases, with 11 bases sitting between them. Supplemented by reference TRBV5-1 and TRBJ2-1, the full variable domain reads KAGVTQTPRYLIKTRGQQVTLSCSPISGHRSVSWYQQTPGQGLQFLFEYFSETQRNKGNFPGRFSGRQFSNSRSEMNVSTLELGDSALYLCASSFSSDNNEQFFGPGTRLTVL.

Written as DNA, the CDR3 is TGCGCCAGCAGCCAAGACGGATCAAGGGAATATAGCAATCAGCCCCAGCATTTT. Translating gives CASSQDGSREYSNQPQHF. V gene TRBV4-1 combines with J gene TRBJ1-5, with D hard to call. CDR3 length: 18 residues. From germline, CDR1 is MGHRA and CDR2 YSYEKL. V was clipped by 0 bases and J by 0 bases, with 15 bases between them.

The J gene is TRBJ1-2, the V gene TRBV4-1, with a tentative D call TRBD1 (6 bases). V lost 2 bases and J 2 bases, leaving 6 bases between the germline ends. This CDR3 spans 13 amino acids. CDR1 is MGHRA and CDR2 is YSYEKL in the germline V gene. The CDR3 DNA is TGCGCCAGCAGCCAACAGGGGAACTATGGCTACACCTTC. Translated: CASSQQGNYGYTF.

The CDR3 DNA follows: TGTGCCAGCATTCCAAGAGGGAAGGGGCGGGAGACCCAGTACTTC. Protein sequence: CASIPRGKGRETQYF. The gene calls are TRBV25-1 and TRBJ2-5, with D possibly being TRBD1 or TRBD2 (5 bases each). Germline CDR1 reads MGHDK; CDR2 reads SYGVNS. This CDR3 comprises 15 residues. The germline V and J ends were trimmed by 7 bases and 5 bases, with 20 bases remaining between them.

The chain has TRBV24-1 and TRBJ1-2, with D possibly being TRBD1 (6 bases). The CDR3 has 13 residues. From germline, CDR1 is KGHDR and CDR2 SFDVKD. Trimming cost V 11 bases and J 1 base, with 13 bases left between them. Written as DNA, the CDR3 is TGTGCCATCGGACAGTCAAATAACTATGGCTACACCTTC. Amino acids: CAIGQSNNYGYTF.